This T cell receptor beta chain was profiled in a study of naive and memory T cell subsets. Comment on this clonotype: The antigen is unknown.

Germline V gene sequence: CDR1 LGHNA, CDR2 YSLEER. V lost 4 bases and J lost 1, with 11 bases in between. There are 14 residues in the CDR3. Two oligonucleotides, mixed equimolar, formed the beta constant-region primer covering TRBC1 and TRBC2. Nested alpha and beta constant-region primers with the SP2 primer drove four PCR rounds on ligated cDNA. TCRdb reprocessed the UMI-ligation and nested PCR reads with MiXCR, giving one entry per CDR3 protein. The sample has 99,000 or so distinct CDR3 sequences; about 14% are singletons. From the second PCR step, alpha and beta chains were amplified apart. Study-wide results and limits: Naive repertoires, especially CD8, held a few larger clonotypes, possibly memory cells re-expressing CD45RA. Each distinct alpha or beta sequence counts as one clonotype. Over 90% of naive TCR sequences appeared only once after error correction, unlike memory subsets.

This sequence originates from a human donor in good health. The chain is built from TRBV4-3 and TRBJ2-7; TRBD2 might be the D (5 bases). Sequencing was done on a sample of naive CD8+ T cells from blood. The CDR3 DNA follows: TGCGCCAGCAGCCGCGGAGGAGTATCCTACGAGCAGTACTTC. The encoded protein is CASSRGGVSYEQYF.